The 12 T cell receptor beta chains below come from one sample, sequenced in a study of blood T cells in healthy people across ages. Using a J-beta primer mix together with a sample-barcoded 5' primer, a second PCR was run for roughly 6 to 12 cycles. From the 5' RACE reads, TCRdb called clonotypes with MiXCR, one entry per CDR3 protein. The sample has more than 700,000 distinct CDR3 sequences, about 53% seen once; the top ten hold approximately 40%. The sequenced material came from blood. These receptors were obtained from an elderly man in good health.

This chain connects TRBV2 to TRBJ1-5; TRBD1 matches 8 bases. Losses at the gene ends were 3 bases for V and 6 bases for J; bases not matched to a gene: 7. Per the germline V gene, CDR1 is SNHLY and CDR2 is FYNNEI. This CDR3 comprises 15 residues. The CDR3 loop reads CASSDRGLDSQPQHF. DNA of the CDR3: TGTGCCAGCAGTGACAGGGGGCTGGATAGTCAGCCCCAGCATTTT.

This clonotype was counted ten times or more. The chain joins TRBV27 to TRBJ1-2; D unclear. Trimming left V 6 bases short and J 0 bases short, with 17 bases between. CDR1 is MNHEY and CDR2 is SMNVEV in the germline V gene (reference sequence). There are 16 residues in the CDR3. CDR3: CASRPGSGPTNYGYTF. CDR3 sequence (DNA): TGTGCCAGCAGGCCCGGTTCGGGCCCTACTAACTATGGCTACACCTTC.

The gene calls are TRBV29-1 and TRBJ2-1; 8 bases fit TRBD2. The germline CDR1 and CDR2 sequences are SQVTM and ANQGSEA. Trimming cost V 4 bases and J 1 base; bases outside gene matches: 6. The CDR3 runs to 15 residues. This CDR3 reads CSVGSSSGSYNEQFF. The CDR3 region has the DNA TGCAGCGTTGGCTCCTCTAGCGGGTCCTACAATGAGCAGTTCTTC.

This clonotype has only a few counts. The gene calls are TRBV7-9 and TRBJ1-2; TRBD1 agrees at 7 bases. The CDR3 is made up of 14 amino acids. Germline V gives CDR1 SEHNR, CDR2 FQNEAQ (reference sequence). Trimming took 5 bases from V and 3 from J; bases not matched to a gene: 6. The CDR3 sequence: CASSPRTGYYGYTF. CDR3 nucleotide sequence: TGTGCCAGCAGCCCCCGGACAGGCTACTATGGCTACACCTTC.

The chain couples TRBV20-1 to TRBJ1-2; 8 positions match TRBD1. This CDR3 has 13 amino acids. Germline trimming cut 5 bases from V and 7 bases from J; bases unmatched to any gene: 9. Germline V gives CDR1 DFQATT, CDR2 SNEGSKA (reference sequence). The CDR3 loop is CSASLGQGPGYTF. CDR3 coding DNA: TGCAGTGCTTCCCTCGGACAGGGACCTGGCTACACCTTC.

This clonotype was observed a handful of times. The CDR3 spells CSARTSSGRASYEQYF. For the CDR3, the DNA is TGCAGTGCTAGAACGAGTAGCGGGAGGGCCTCCTACGAGCAGTACTTC. The rearrangement links TRBV20-1 to TRBJ2-7, with TRBD2 matching over 11 bases. This CDR3 is built from 16 residues. Germline values: CDR1 DFQATT, CDR2 SNEGSKA (reference sequence). V dropped 2 bases and J dropped 0; count of bases not matched to a gene: 6.

The J gene is TRBJ2-1, the V gene TRBV20-1, with a possible D match to TRBD2 (6 bases). Per the germline V gene, CDR1 is DFQATT and CDR2 is SNEGSKA (reference sequence). The CDR3 loop spans 15 amino acids. V dropped 3 bases and J dropped 4 bases, with 16 bases sitting between them. The CDR3 is CSARSRGFEYNEQFF. The CDR3, as DNA: TGCAGTGCTAGGTCACGGGGGTTCGAGTACAATGAGCAGTTCTTC.

The chain recombines TRBV20-1 with TRBJ1-6, with D perhaps TRBD1 (5 bases). The CDR3 has 16 residues. The germline V and J ends were trimmed by 3 bases and 0 bases, with 12 bases remaining between them. CDR1 DFQATT and CDR2 SNEGSKA come from the germline V gene (reference sequence). The CDR3, as DNA: TGCAGTGCTAGCCCGGACGGGGGCTCCTATAATTCACCCCTCCACTTT. This translates into CSASPDGGSYNSPLHF.

J is TRBJ2-1 and V is TRBV10-3, with no clear D. There are 11 residues in the CDR3. The V end lost 6 bases, the J end lost 8 bases, and 8 bases lay between the germline ends. CDR1 ENHRY and CDR2 SYGVKD come from the germline V gene. The CDR3 spells CAIRGVDEQFF. The CDR3 DNA is TGTGCCATCAGGGGCGTTGATGAGCAGTTCTTC.

This clonotype was detected once. The CDR3 here is CASRLRQNYNEQFF. The DNA for the CDR3 is TGTGCCAGCAGGCTGAGACAAAATTACAATGAGCAGTTCTTC. The chain links TRBV12-3 or TRBV12-4 to TRBJ2-1, with no clear D. Trimming stripped 6 bases from V and 4 bases from J, with 13 bases between. The CDR3 totals 14 residues.

This clonotype has more than one count but fewer than ten. The rearrangement links TRBV20-1 to TRBJ1-2, with 7 bases that match TRBD1. Germline assignment: CDR1 DFQATT and CDR2 SNEGSKA (reference sequence). The CDR3 totals 13 residues. V was pared by 1 base and J by 8 bases, with 7 bases of the junction left unmatched. The CDR3 region is CSARGQGSGGYTF. DNA for the CDR3: TGCAGTGCTAGAGGACAGGGCTCAGGGGGCTACACCTTC.

The chain uses TRBV20-1 and TRBJ2-7; 7 bases are a match to TRBD2. This CDR3 has 14 residues. With V trimmed by 0 bases and J by 3 bases, 5 bases remained unmatched. Germline V gene lookup returns CDR1 DFQATT and CDR2 SNEGSKA (reference sequence). As DNA, the CDR3 is TGCAGTGCTAGAGAGTTAGCGGGTGGCTACGAGCAGTACTTC. Amino acid sequence: CSARELAGGYEQYF.